This T cell receptor (beta chain) was captured in a study of shared clonotypes between healthy human individuals. About the research overall: There were three CD4 naive, three CD4 memory, two CD8 naive and one CD8 memory plates per donor.

Using around 180 ng DNA, 32,000 or so T cell genomes, the sorted-subset replicate PCRs were run. TCRdb keeps only in-frame clones here, not all; method: immunoSEQ multiplex PCR. The data contain 630,000 or so clones, 95% to 98% of them singletons. Turning to this clone: Its antigen remains unknown.

The naive CD8 population came from CD45RO-negative cells selected for CCR7, without terminally differentiated effector memory CD45RA+ cells. Germline V gene lookup returns CDR1 SGHTA and CDR2 FQGNSA. Germline trimming cut 5 bases from V and 7 bases from J; bases unmatched to any gene: 8. This CDR3 region has 15 residues. Broader study findings: Shared clonotypes: approximately 4.5% naive CD4, under 4% naive CD8, 2% to 2.5% memory CD4, under 0.45% memory CD8. Researchers found naive subsets generally carried larger estimated richness than memory subsets.

This sequence was found in a man aged 25-45 years in good health. The V call is TRBV7-2, the J call TRBJ2-1, with 10 positions matching TRBD2. The sample was naive CD8+ T cells sorted from blood. The CDR3 nucleotides are TGTGCCAGCAGCCTTTTAGCGGGGGGAGGTAATGAGCAGTTCTTC. Its protein product is CASSLLAGGGNEQFF.